Following are 23 T cell receptor beta chains from one sample sequenced in a study of T cell repertoires in cytomegalovirus infection. MiXCR, run by TCRdb on the reads, gives a single entry per CDR3 protein. Altogether around 100,000 distinct CDR3 sequences are present, around 30% being singletons, with the ten largest covering 41%. These receptors have no known antigen. Sequenced material: CD8+ T cells from cultured PBMCs, taken from culture after CMV antigen stimulation. These receptor sequences come from a human donor in good health (CMV status not recorded). Some clones in this sample may be carry-over from other donors' samples.

The rearrangement joins TRBV10-3 to TRBJ2-7; 11 nucleotides match TRBD2. The V gene end was trimmed by 3 bases and the J gene end by 6 bases; junction bases not matched to a gene: 7. CDR1 and CDR2 (germline): ENHRY, SYGVKD. The CDR3 length is 15 residues. In DNA, the CDR3 is TGTGCCATCAGTGACTCGACTAGCGGGACGGTCGAGCAGTACTTC. Translating it yields CAISDSTSGTVEQYF.

The DNA for the CDR3 is TGTGCCAGTAGTCTTCAGGGGTTGCCGACCACTGAAGCTTTCTTT. This gives the protein CASSLQGLPTTEAFF. The chain carries TRBV19 and TRBJ1-1, with TRBD1 as a possible D gene (6 bases). CDR3 length: 15 residues. V was clipped by 5 bases and J by 4 bases, with 17 bases between them. Germline assignment: CDR1 LNHDA and CDR2 SQIVND (reference sequence).

For the CDR3, the DNA is TGTGCCAGCAGCCGTGGTACCAAAAGGGGAGGGGATACGCAGTATTTT. Translating it yields CASSRGTKRGGDTQYF. V is TRBV5-4 and J is TRBJ2-3; 7 nucleotides match TRBD2. Trimming at V came to 4 bases and at J to 6 bases, leaving 14 bases not matched to a gene. Germline V gene sequence: CDR1 SGHNT, CDR2 YYREEE (reference sequence). The CDR3 consists of 16 residues.

The chain couples TRBV9 to TRBJ2-2, with a possible D match to TRBD2 (5 bases). The germline gives CDR1 SGDLS, CDR2 YYNGEE. V gave up 3 bases and J gave up 6 bases, with 15 bases separating them. This CDR3 contains 15 residues. The CDR3 loop reads CASSASPRVSGELFF. The CDR3 coding sequence is TGTGCCAGCAGCGCCTCGCCGAGGGTATCCGGGGAGCTGTTTTTT.

The J gene is TRBJ2-4, the V gene TRBV6-1, with a weak D call TRBD1 (6 bases). V gave up 4 bases and J gave up 8 bases, with 12 bases separating them. CDR3 length: 13 amino acids. CDR1 MNHNS and CDR2 SASEGT come from the germline V gene. CDR3 bases: TGTGCCAGCAGTGTATGGGGGCCTGACATTCAGTACTTC. The encoded protein is CASSVWGPDIQYF.

This clonotype was detected ten times or more. The genes are TRBV2 and TRBJ1-1; 9 bases map to TRBD1. The CDR3 has 14 residues. Germline CDR1 and CDR2: SNHLY and FYNNEI. V shed 6 bases and J 3 bases; nucleotides not matched to a gene: 5. Here the CDR3 DNA reads TGTGCCAGCAGGGACAGGGGCATGGACACTGAAGCTTTCTTT. Protein product: CASRDRGMDTEAFF.

This clonotype was seen only a few times. The chain is built from TRBV7-9 and TRBJ1-1; 7 nucleotides agree with TRBD1. Germline CDR1 SEHNR, CDR2 FQNEAQ (reference sequence). V lost 2 bases to trimming and J lost 8 bases; unmatched junction nucleotides: 5. This CDR3 has 13 residues. The CDR3 DNA sequence: TGTGCCAGCAGCTTAAGGGGGCGAGAGGAAGCTTTCTTT. Protein sequence: CASSLRGREEAFF.

This clonotype has more than one count but fewer than ten. This chain uses TRBV7-2 with TRBJ1-5; 7 nucleotides line up with TRBD1. Germline V gene data show CDR1 as SGHTA and CDR2 as FQGNSA. This CDR3 is 15 amino acids long. V gave up 0 bases and J gave up 12 bases; unmatched junction bases: 11. Written as DNA, the CDR3 is TGTGCCAGCAGCTTAGCGGGGCAGGGGGTAGTGCTCCAGCATTTT. Translating it yields CASSLAGQGVVLQHF.

Only a few counts were recorded for this clonotype. V and J are TRBV7-6 and TRBJ2-7; D gene uncertain. This CDR3 is 17 amino acids long. Germline V gene sequence: CDR1 SGHVS, CDR2 FNYEAQ. Deletions cut 4 bases from V and 1 base from J, with 20 bases between. The CDR3 DNA is TGTGCCAGCAGCTCTTACTCCCCGGCAAGGCGATCCTACGAGCAGTACTTC. This encodes CASSSYSPARRSYEQYF.

V gene TRBV12-3 or TRBV12-4 combines with J gene TRBJ2-2; 12 nucleotides align to TRBD2. V lost 6 bases, J lost 2 bases, and 16 bases stayed unmatched. The CDR3 length is 20 residues. The CDR3 protein is CASRLLPSLAGGINTGELFF. The CDR3, as DNA: TGTGCCAGCAGGCTACTACCCTCACTAGCGGGGGGCATCAACACCGGGGAGCTGTTTTTT.

The V and J genes are TRBV7-2 and TRBJ2-4, with D hard to call. The CDR3 is 17 amino acids. CDR1 is SGHTA, CDR2 FQGNSA, per germline. Deletions cut 5 bases from V and 0 bases from J, with 17 bases between. The CDR3 loop is CASSPSPVLLAKNIQYF. The CDR3 nucleotides read TGTGCCAGCAGCCCCTCCCCCGTTCTTTTAGCCAAAAACATTCAGTACTTC. Full variable domain (rest looked up from reference TRBV7-2 and TRBJ2-4): GAGVSQSPSNKVTEKGKDVELRCDPISGHTALYWYRQSLGQGLEFLIYFQGNSAPDKSGLPSDRFSAERTGGSVSTLTIQRTQQEDSAVYLCASSPSPVLLAKNIQYFGAGTRLSVL.

This clonotype has a handful of counts. The chain couples TRBV7-2 to TRBJ2-3; TRBD1 is a possible D gene (7 bases). This CDR3 contains 20 residues. Germline V CDR1 and CDR2: SGHTA, FQGNSA. The ends were cut back, 0 bases at V and 2 bases at J, with 24 bases in the middle. CDR3 coding DNA: TGTGCCAGCAGCTTAGCGAATACCCCCCCAGGGGGGCGTCTCACAGATACGCAGTATTTT. Its protein is CASSLANTPPGGRLTDTQYF. The full variable domain, in which reference TRBV7-2 and TRBJ2-3 provide the parts outside the CDR3, is GAGVSQSPSNKVTEKGKDVELRCDPISGHTALYWYRQSLGQGLEFLIYFQGNSAPDKSGLPSDRFSAERTGGSVSTLTIQRTQQEDSAVYLCASSLANTPPGGRLTDTQYFGPGTRLTVL.

This clonotype turned up a few times. The rearrangement uses TRBV13 and TRBJ2-7; D is possibly TRBD2 (5 bases). This CDR3 spans 14 amino acids. CDR1 and CDR2 from the germline V gene are PRHDT and FYEKMQ (reference sequence). V lost 8 bases and J 4 bases, leaving 18 bases between the germline ends. The CDR3 DNA is TGTGCCAGCGCTCTACGGGGTCCGTCGTACGAGCAGTACTTC. Translating it yields CASALRGPSYEQYF. Drawing the rest from reference TRBV13 and TRBJ2-7, the complete variable domain is AAGVIQSPRHLIKEKRETATLKCYPIPRHDTVYWYQQGPGQDPQFLISFYEKMQSDKGSIPDRFSAQQFSDYHSELNMSSLELGDSALYFCASALRGPSYEQYFGPGTRLTVT.

The chain carries TRBV19 and TRBJ1-2; D perhaps matches TRBD1 (6 bases). Germline CDR1 is LNHDA and CDR2 is SQIVND (reference sequence). Trimming stripped 1 base from V and 4 bases from J, with 19 bases between. This CDR3 spans 17 amino acids. The CDR3: CASSIAVGGPPFYGYTF. In DNA form, the CDR3 reads TGTGCCAGTAGTATAGCCGTCGGGGGCCCGCCCTTCTATGGCTACACCTTC. Full variable domain (rest looked up from reference TRBV19 and TRBJ1-2): DGGITQSPKYLFRKEGQNVTLSCEQNLNHDAMYWYRQDPGQGLRLIYYSQIVNDFQKGDIAEGYSVSREKKESFPLTVTSAQKNPTAFYLCASSIAVGGPPFYGYTFGSGTRLTVV.

The CDR3 spells CASSISPRPLNSPLHF. In DNA, the CDR3 is TGTGCCAGCAGCATCTCGCCCCGGCCGTTGAATTCACCCCTCCACTTT. J is TRBJ1-6 and V is TRBV7-2; D unresolved. The ends were cut back, 5 bases at V and 7 bases at J, with 18 bases in the middle. This CDR3 comprises 16 residues. Germline V gene data show CDR1 as SGHTA and CDR2 as FQGNSA.

The gene calls are TRBV6-1 and TRBJ2-4; D is possibly TRBD1 (7 bases). The V gene's germline CDR1 is MNHNS and CDR2 SASEGT. This CDR3 spans 13 amino acids. The V end was cut by 10 bases, the J end by 9 bases, with 19 bases between. CDR3 nucleotides: TGTGCCACCACCGGGACAGCCGGGGGCATTCAGTACTTC. Its protein product is CATTGTAGGIQYF.

With respect to this clonotype: A single base separates this from a much larger clone, so it may be a read error. This chain links TRBV7-6 with TRBJ2-3; 8 bases match TRBD2. The CDR3 contains 16 residues. Germline CDR1 and CDR2: SGHVS and FNYEAQ. The J segment lost 7 bases and the V segment lost 3 bases, leaving 12 bases of the junction unmatched. DNA for the CDR3: TGTGCCAGCAGCTTCCCGCGGGGGGCTGATGTGAATACGCAGTATTTT. It codes for CASSFPRGADVNTQYF.

The V gene is TRBV27, the J gene TRBJ1-2, with no clear D. Germline CDR1 is MNHEY and CDR2 is SMNVEV (reference sequence). V was trimmed by 3 bases and J by 4 bases, leaving 12 bases between them. This CDR3 has 14 residues. The CDR3: CASSFVSFPYGYTF. The CDR3 nucleotides are TGTGCCAGCAGTTTCGTCTCTTTTCCCTATGGCTACACCTTC.

J is TRBJ2-1 and V is TRBV20-1, with 10 positions matching TRBD2. Trimming removed 0 bases from V and 7 bases from J; junction bases left unmatched: 9. Germline V gene data show CDR1 as DFQATT and CDR2 as SNEGSKA (reference sequence). The CDR3 loop spans 16 amino acids. The CDR3 region is CSARETSGGGGNEQFF. CDR3 in DNA: TGCAGTGCTAGAGAGACGAGCGGGGGGGGTGGTAATGAGCAGTTCTTC.

This clonotype was counted a few times. V gene TRBV27 combines with J gene TRBJ1-2, with a weak D call TRBD1 (6 bases). V was trimmed by 2 bases and J by 2 bases, leaving 12 bases between them. Germline loops: CDR1 MNHEY, CDR2 SMNVEV (reference sequence). The CDR3 spans 15 residues. The CDR3: CASSLEGGANYGYTF. As DNA, the CDR3 is TGTGCCAGCAGTTTAGAGGGGGGCGCCAACTATGGCTACACCTTC.

The DNA for the CDR3 is TGTGCCAGCAGCTTAAAGGATTTGGGGCTAGCGGGGGGGCTCCCAGATACGCAGTATTTT. It encodes CASSLKDLGLAGGLPDTQYF. This rearrangement joins TRBV7-6 to TRBJ2-3; 12 bases match TRBD2. The CDR3 extends over 20 amino acids. Trimming cost V 2 bases and J 4 bases; bases outside gene matches: 16. Germline V lookup: CDR1 SGHVS, CDR2 FNYEAQ. Looking up the rest from reference TRBV7-6 and TRBJ2-3 gives the full variable domain: GAGVSQSPRYKVTKRGQDVALRCDPISGHVSLYWYRQALGQGPEFLTYFNYEAQQDKSGLPNDRFSAERPEGSISTLTIQRTEQRDSAMYRCASSLKDLGLAGGLPDTQYFGPGTRLTVL.

Here the CDR3 reads CASSSEYSTDTQYF. CDR3 DNA sequence: TGTGCCAGCAGCTCGGAGTACAGCACAGATACGCAGTATTTT. V gene TRBV5-4 combines with J gene TRBJ2-3, with D uncertain. Germline values: CDR1 SGHNT, CDR2 YYREEE (reference sequence). This CDR3 comprises 14 residues. V shed 3 bases and J shed 0 bases, with 8 bases lying between them.

This clonotype was recorded a few times. V is TRBV12-5 and J is TRBJ2-1; D gene ambiguous. Germline CDR1 reads LGHNT; CDR2 reads FRNRAP. This CDR3 is built from 17 residues. V lost 4 bases and J lost 8, with 24 bases in between. The CDR3 DNA reads TGTGCTAGTGGTTCCACGGAAGGGCAGGCGAGAGGCCATGAGCAGTTCTTC. This gives the protein CASGSTEGQARGHEQFF.